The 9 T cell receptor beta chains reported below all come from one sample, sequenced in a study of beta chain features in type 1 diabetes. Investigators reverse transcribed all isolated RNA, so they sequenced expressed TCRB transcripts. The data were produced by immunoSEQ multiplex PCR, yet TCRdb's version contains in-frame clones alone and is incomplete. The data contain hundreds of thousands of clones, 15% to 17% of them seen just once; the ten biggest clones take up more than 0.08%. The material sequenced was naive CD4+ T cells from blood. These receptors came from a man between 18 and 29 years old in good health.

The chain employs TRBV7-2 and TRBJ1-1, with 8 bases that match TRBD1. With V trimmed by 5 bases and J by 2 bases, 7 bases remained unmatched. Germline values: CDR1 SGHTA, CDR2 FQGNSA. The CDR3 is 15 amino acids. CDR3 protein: CASSLQQGVNTEAFF. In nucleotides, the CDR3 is TGTGCCAGCAGCCTACAACAGGGGGTTAACACTGAAGCTTTCTTT.

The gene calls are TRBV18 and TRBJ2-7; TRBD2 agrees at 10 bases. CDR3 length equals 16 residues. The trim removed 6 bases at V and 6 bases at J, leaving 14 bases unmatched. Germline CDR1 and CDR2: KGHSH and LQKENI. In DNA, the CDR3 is TGTGCCAGCTCGCCCCGCGGAAGCGGGAGGGCCGGCGAGCAGTACTTC. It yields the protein CASSPRGSGRAGEQYF.

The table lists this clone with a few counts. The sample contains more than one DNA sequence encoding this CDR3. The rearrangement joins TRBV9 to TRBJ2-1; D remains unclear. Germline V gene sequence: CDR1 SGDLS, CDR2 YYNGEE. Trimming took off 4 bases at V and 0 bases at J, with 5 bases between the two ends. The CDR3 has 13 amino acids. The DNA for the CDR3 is TGTGCCAGCAGCACGAGCTCCTACAATGAGCAGTTCTTC. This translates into CASSTSSYNEQFF. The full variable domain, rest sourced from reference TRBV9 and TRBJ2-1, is DSGVTQTPKHLITATGQRVTLRCSPRSGDLSVYWYQQSLDQGLQFLIQYYNGEERAKGNILERFSAQQFPDLHSELNLSSLELGDSALYFCASSTSSYNEQFFGPGTRLTVL.

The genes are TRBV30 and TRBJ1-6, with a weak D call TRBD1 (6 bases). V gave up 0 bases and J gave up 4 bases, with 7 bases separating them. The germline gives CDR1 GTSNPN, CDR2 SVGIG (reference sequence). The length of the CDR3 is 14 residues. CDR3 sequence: CAWSVGTYNSPLHF. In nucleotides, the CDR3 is TGTGCCTGGAGTGTAGGGACATATAATTCACCCCTCCACTTT.

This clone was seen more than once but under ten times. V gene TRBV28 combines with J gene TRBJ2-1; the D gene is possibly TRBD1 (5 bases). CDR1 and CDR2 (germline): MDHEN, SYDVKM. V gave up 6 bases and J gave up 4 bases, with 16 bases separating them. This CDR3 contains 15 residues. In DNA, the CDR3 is TGTGCCAGCAGAAACGACAGAAAACGTTACAATGAGCAGTTCTTC. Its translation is CASRNDRKRYNEQFF.

As DNA, the CDR3 is TGTGCCAGCTCGACACAGGGGACCGCTGAAGCTTTCTTT. Its translation is CASSTQGTAEAFF. The chain combines TRBV18 with TRBJ1-1; 7 positions agree with TRBD1. Germline V gives CDR1 KGHSH, CDR2 LQKENI. The CDR3 sequence is 13 residues long. The ends lost 6 bases at V and 6 bases at J; junction bases unmatched: 7.

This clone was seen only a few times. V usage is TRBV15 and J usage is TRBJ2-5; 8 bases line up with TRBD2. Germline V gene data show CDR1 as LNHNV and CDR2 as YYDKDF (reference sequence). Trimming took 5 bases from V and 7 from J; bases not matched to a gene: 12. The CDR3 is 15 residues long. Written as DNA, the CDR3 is TGTGCCACCAGCTCCTCACAGCGGGAGATTGGGACCCAGTACTTC. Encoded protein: CATSSSQREIGTQYF.

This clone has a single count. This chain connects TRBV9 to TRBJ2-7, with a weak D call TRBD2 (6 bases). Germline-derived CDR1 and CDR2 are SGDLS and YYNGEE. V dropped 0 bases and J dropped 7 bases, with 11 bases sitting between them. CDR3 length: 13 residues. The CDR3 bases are TGTGCCAGCAGCGTAGGGACTACGAAGGAGCAGTACTTC. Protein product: CASSVGTTKEQYF.

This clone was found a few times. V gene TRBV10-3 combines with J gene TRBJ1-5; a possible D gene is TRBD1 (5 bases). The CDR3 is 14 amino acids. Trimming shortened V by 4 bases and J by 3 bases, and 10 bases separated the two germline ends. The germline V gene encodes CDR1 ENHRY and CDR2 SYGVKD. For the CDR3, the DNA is TGTGCCATCAGTGTAGACAGACTCAATCAGCCCCAGCATTTT. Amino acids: CAISVDRLNQPQHF.